The 32 T cell receptor beta chains in this list originate from one sample, sequenced in a study of monozygotic twins with inflammatory bowel disease. TCRdb reprocessed the 5' RACE reads and stores each CDR3 protein as one record, lacking DNA. The sample's table shows some 150,000 distinct CDR3 sequences. Source material: blood. The receptor source for this set is a human donor with ulcerative colitis or Crohn's disease, or a healthy co-twin of an affected twin (not recorded which).

V is TRBV2 and J is TRBJ2-2; TCRdb calls TRBD1, which cannot be checked without DNA. The CDR3 runs 15 residues. Germline loops: CDR1 SNHLY, CDR2 FYNNEI. CDR3 loop: CASTGQSSNTGELFF.

J is TRBJ2-7 and V is TRBV7-2; the D call from TCRdb, TRBD2, cannot be confirmed without DNA. This CDR3 is built from 15 residues. CDR1 SGHTA and CDR2 FQGNSA come from the germline V gene. Here the CDR3 reads CASSSSGGTAYEQYF. Filled out from reference TRBV7-2 and TRBJ2-7, the complete variable domain reads GAGVSQSPSNKVTEKGKDVELRCDPISGHTALYWYRQSLGQGLEFLIYFQGNSAPDKSGLPSDRFSAERTGGSVSTLTIQRTQQEDSAVYLCASSSSGGTAYEQYFGPGTRLTVT.

CDR3 loop: CASSQVRHEQFF. The chain employs TRBV3-1 and TRBJ2-1. The CDR3 has 12 amino acids. Germline V gene data show CDR1 as LGHDT and CDR2 as YNNKEL (reference sequence).

The chain has TRBV7-9 and TRBJ2-1. The CDR3 loop spans 15 amino acids. Germline CDR1 SEHNR, CDR2 FQNEAQ (reference sequence). CDR3 sequence reads: CASSLKQLPDSEQFF. The full variable domain, with the rest looked up from reference TRBV7-9 and TRBJ2-1, is DTGVSQNPRHKITKRGQNVTFRCDPISEHNRLYWYRQTLGQGPEFLTYFQNEAQLEKSRLLSDRFSAERPKGSFSTLEIQRTEQGDSAMYLCASSLKQLPDSEQFFGPGTRLTVL.

V gene TRBV11-2 combines with J gene TRBJ2-7; TCRdb calls TRBD2, which cannot be checked without DNA. Looked up from germline, CDR1 is SGHAT and CDR2 is FQNNGV. The CDR3 spans 19 residues. The CDR3 reads CASSLQTSGGFTRSLEQYF.

This sequence joins TRBV20-1 and TRBJ2-1; TCRdb's D call, TRBD1, is unchecked because there is no DNA. The CDR3 has 13 residues. Germline-derived CDR1 and CDR2 are DFQATT and SNEGSKA (reference sequence). This CDR3 reads CSARVGTLGEQFF.

The rearrangement uses TRBV5-1 and TRBJ1-1. The CDR3 contains 13 residues. Germline V CDR1 and CDR2: SGHRS, YFSETQ. CDR3 loop: CASSLRGNTEAFF.

The CDR3: CASTPLAGHEQYF. The chain is built from TRBV5-1 and TRBJ2-7; with no DNA, the TCRdb D assignment of TRBD1 cannot be verified. Germline CDR1 reads SGHRS; CDR2 reads YFSETQ. CDR3 length: 13 amino acids.

V is TRBV19 and J is TRBJ2-2; checking the TCRdb D call of TRBD2 is not possible without DNA. The CDR3 spans 17 residues. Germline V CDR1 and CDR2: LNHDA, SQIVND (reference sequence). CDR3: CASSINPSRVFTGELFF.

This chain joins TRBV7-2 and TRBJ2-2. The CDR3 contains 14 residues. CDR1 and CDR2 from the germline V gene are SGHTA and FQGNSA. CDR3 amino acids: CASSLYSDTGELFF.

The chain links TRBV5-4 to TRBJ2-1; checking the TCRdb D call of TRBD1 is not possible without DNA. CDR3 length: 16 amino acids. Germline CDR1 and CDR2: SGHNT and YYREEE (reference sequence). This CDR3 is CASSRRAGERGNEQFF.

The chain employs TRBV20-1 and TRBJ1-3; TCRdb's assignment of TRBD1 cannot be checked, as there is no DNA. The length of the CDR3 is 13 residues. Germline CDR1 and CDR2: DFQATT and SNEGSKA (reference sequence). CDR3 loop: CSALDRRGNTIYF.

The chain joins TRBV29-1 to TRBJ2-1; TCRdb's assignment of TRBD2 cannot be checked, as there is no DNA. CDR1 and CDR2 from the germline V gene are SQVTM and ANQGSEA. CDR3 length equals 17 residues. This chain's CDR3 is CSVVPALRVGTYNEQFF.

The rearrangement uses TRBV11-3 and TRBJ2-1. Germline lookup yields CDR1 SGHNT and CDR2 YENEEA. This CDR3 is built from 15 residues. The CDR3 spells CASRIQTSSYNEQFF.

The gene calls are TRBV5-6 and TRBJ2-7; TCRdb lists TRBD2, though no DNA is available to test this call. Germline V lookup: CDR1 SGHDT, CDR2 YYEEEE. The CDR3 has 16 amino acids. The CDR3 region is CASSPTSGSLTYEQYF.

This rearrangement joins TRBV5-6 to TRBJ2-2; TCRdb picks TRBD2, but there is no DNA to check that call. The CDR3 is 16 residues long. CDR1 is SGHDT and CDR2 is YYEEEE in the germline V gene. The CDR3 sequence is CASSPRGSLNTGELFF.

The chain is built from TRBV29-1 and TRBJ1-1; TCRdb reports TRBD1, a call that lacks DNA to check it against. This CDR3 is 14 amino acids long. Germline CDR1 reads SQVTM; CDR2 reads ANQGSEA. The CDR3 is CSVGDGTRNTEAFF.

The chain uses TRBV20-1 and TRBJ1-5. CDR1 is DFQATT and CDR2 is SNEGSKA in the germline V gene (reference sequence). CDR3 length: 13 residues. CDR3 residues: CSARRAGYQPQHF.

This rearrangement joins TRBV5-1 to TRBJ1-1; TCRdb returns TRBD1, unconfirmable since there is no DNA. The germline V gene encodes CDR1 SGHRS and CDR2 YFSETQ. The CDR3 has 14 residues. The CDR3: CASSSGTAADSAFF.

This chain links TRBV27 with TRBJ1-1; TCRdb indicates TRBD1, and absent DNA this call remains unverified. The CDR3 covers 14 residues. CDR1 is MNHEY, CDR2 SMNVEV, per germline (reference sequence). CDR3: CASGGLAGATEAFF.

The gene calls are TRBV6-2 or TRBV6-3 and TRBJ2-1; TCRdb's D call of TRBD1 is untestable without DNA. The CDR3 sequence is 13 residues long. Looked up from germline, CDR1 is MNHEY and CDR2 is SVGEGT. The CDR3 sequence is CASTIGQSNEQFF.

V usage is TRBV4-2 and J usage is TRBJ2-5; TCRdb's D gene call, TRBD1, goes unchecked for lack of DNA. Germline V CDR1 and CDR2: LGHNA, YNFKEQ. This CDR3 has 15 residues. The CDR3 protein is CASRAGEGGQETQYF.

V is TRBV5-1 and J is TRBJ2-3; TCRdb calls TRBD2, which cannot be checked without DNA. Germline V gene lookup returns CDR1 SGHRS and CDR2 YFSETQ. The CDR3 runs 16 residues. This CDR3 is CASSLVRLEGTDTQYF.

This chain links TRBV4-3 with TRBJ2-5; TCRdb proposes TRBD1, but this gene call is untestable without DNA. CDR3 length: 15 amino acids. Per the germline V gene, CDR1 is LGHNA and CDR2 is YSLEER. The CDR3 is CASSQEDREQETQYF.

The rearrangement links TRBV6-2 or TRBV6-3 to TRBJ2-7; TCRdb's D call, TRBD1, is unchecked because there is no DNA. The germline V gene has CDR1 MNHEY and CDR2 SVGEGT. The CDR3 length is 13 residues. The chain's CDR3 is CASSYGPRREQYF.

This chain connects TRBV5-6 to TRBJ2-5; TCRdb's D call of TRBD1 is untestable without DNA. The CDR3 is made up of 16 amino acids. Germline CDR1 is SGHDT and CDR2 is YYEEEE. The CDR3 region is CASSLVRTIGGETQYF.

V is TRBV28 and J is TRBJ1-5; with no DNA, the TCRdb D assignment of TRBD1 cannot be verified. Germline V gene sequence: CDR1 MDHEN, CDR2 SYDVKM. The CDR3 runs to 18 residues. This CDR3 reads CASSLCTLQGDSNQPQHF.

This sequence joins TRBV7-6 and TRBJ2-2; TCRdb returns TRBD2, unconfirmable since there is no DNA. The germline CDR1 and CDR2 sequences are SGHVS and FNYEAQ. This CDR3 spans 16 amino acids. CDR3 loop: CASSSVSGRDTGELFF.

This rearrangement joins TRBV20-1 to TRBJ1-2; the D gene TCRdb calls, TRBD1, cannot be checked with no DNA. The germline V gene encodes CDR1 DFQATT and CDR2 SNEGSKA (reference sequence). The CDR3 length is 12 residues. The CDR3 sequence is CSARPLFYGYTF.

The chain carries TRBV20-1 and TRBJ2-5; TCRdb designates TRBD2, a call that cannot be tested without DNA. Germline CDR1 reads DFQATT; CDR2 reads SNEGSKA (reference sequence). This CDR3 region has 14 residues. CDR3: CSATDSGGQETQYF.

The J gene is TRBJ2-6, the V gene TRBV20-1; TCRdb selects TRBD1, and the lack of DNA leaves this call unchecked. The CDR3 is 15 amino acids. Germline lookup yields CDR1 DFQATT and CDR2 SNEGSKA (reference sequence). The CDR3 loop is CSARGRGSGANVLTF.

This chain links TRBV12-3 or TRBV12-4 with TRBJ2-1; no DNA is available, so the TRBD2 call from TCRdb remains unchecked. The CDR3 is 15 amino acids. This chain's CDR3 is CASSFPSGAYNEQFF.